Reported below is one TCR beta chain. CDR1 is MDHEN, CDR2 SYDVKM, per germline. The CDR3 is 16 residues long. The V end lost 1 base, the J end lost 8 bases, and 20 bases lay between the germline ends. The source of the sample is a study of blood T cell repertoires in COVID-19. Some clones are missing from TCRdb's copy, which holds only in-frame ones; the method was immunoSEQ multiplex PCR. This table holds some 200,000 clones, around 84% found once. The sequencing sample was made of peripheral blood. The sequence was collected from a man under 40 with active or convalescent COVID-19. This chain uses TRBV28 with TRBJ1-2, with D perhaps TRBD1 (6 bases). In nucleotides, the CDR3 is TGTGCCAGCAGTTTATATCTCTCCTCCCAGGGGTTAGGCTACACCTTC. Its protein is CASSLYLSSQGLGYTF.